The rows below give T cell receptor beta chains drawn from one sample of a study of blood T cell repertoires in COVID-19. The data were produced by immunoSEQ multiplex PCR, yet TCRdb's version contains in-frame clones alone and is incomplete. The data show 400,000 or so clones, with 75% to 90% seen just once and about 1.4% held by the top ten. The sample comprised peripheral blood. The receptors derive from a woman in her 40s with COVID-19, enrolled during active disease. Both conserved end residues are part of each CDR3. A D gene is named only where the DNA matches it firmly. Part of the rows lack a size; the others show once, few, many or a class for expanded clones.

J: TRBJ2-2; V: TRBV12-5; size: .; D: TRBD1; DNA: TGTGCTAGTGGTTTGGTTTCCGGGACAGGGGTTGCCGGGGAGCTGTTTTTT; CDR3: CASGLVSGTGVAGELFF
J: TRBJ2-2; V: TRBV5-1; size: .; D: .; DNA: TGCGCCAGCAGCTCAATGACAGTATGGAACACCGGGGAGCTGTTTTTT; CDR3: CASSSMTVWNTGELFF
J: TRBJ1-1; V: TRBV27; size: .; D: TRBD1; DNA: TGTGCCAGCAGTTCACGGACAGGGGAAGCTTTCTTT; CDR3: CASSSRTGEAFF
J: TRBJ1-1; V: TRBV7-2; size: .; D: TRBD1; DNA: TGTGCCAGCAGCCAGGGGGTACAGAACACTGAAGCTTTCTTT; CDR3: CASSQGVQNTEAFF
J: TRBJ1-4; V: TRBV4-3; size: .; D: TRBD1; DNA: TGCGCCAGCAGCCAAGATATGATGGGACAGGGTAATGAAAAACTGTTTTTT; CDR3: CASSQDMMGQGNEKLFF
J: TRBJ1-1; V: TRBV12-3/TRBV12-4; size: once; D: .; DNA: TGTGCCAGCACCCCCTCCCACACTGAAGCTTTCTTT; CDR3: CASTPSHTEAFF
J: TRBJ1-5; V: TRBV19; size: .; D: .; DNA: TGTGCCAGTAGTCTCCTGGGACTCCTAGGAAAGACGGGCCAGCCCCAGCATTTT; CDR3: CASSLLGLLGKTGQPQHF
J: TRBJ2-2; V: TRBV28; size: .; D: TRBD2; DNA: TGTGCCAGCAGCCCGGGACTAGCGGGAGGGCACGGGGAGCTGTTTTTT; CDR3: CASSPGLAGGHGELFF
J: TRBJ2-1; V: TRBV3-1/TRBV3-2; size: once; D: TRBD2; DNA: TGTGCCAGCAGCCACCTACTAGCGGGAGACTCCTACAATGAGCAGTTCTTC; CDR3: CASSHLLAGDSYNEQFF
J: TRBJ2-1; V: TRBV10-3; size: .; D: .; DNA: TGTGCCATCAGTGAAGGAGCCTACAATGAGCAGTTCTTC; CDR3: CAISEGAYNEQFF
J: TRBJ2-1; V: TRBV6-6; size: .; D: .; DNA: TGTGCCAGCAGTGCTCCCGGGGTGCGTCCTGACAATGAGCAGTTCTTC; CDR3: CASSAPGVRPDNEQFF
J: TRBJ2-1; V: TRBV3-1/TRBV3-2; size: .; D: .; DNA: TGTGCCAGCAGCCACCCGAGCTCCTACAATGAGCAGTTCTTC; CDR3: CASSHPSSYNEQFF
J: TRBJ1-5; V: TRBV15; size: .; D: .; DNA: TGTGCCACCAGTTATAGCAATCAGCCCCAGCATTTT; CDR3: CATSYSNQPQHF
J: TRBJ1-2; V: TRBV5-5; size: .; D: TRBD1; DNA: TGTGCCAGCAGCCCGACAGGGGCTACGCATGGCTACACCTTC; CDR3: CASSPTGATHGYTF
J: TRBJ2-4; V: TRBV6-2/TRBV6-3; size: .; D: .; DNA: TGTGCCAGCAGTTACGGGCTACTCCTAGCCAAAAACATTCAGTACTTC; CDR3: CASSYGLLLAKNIQYF
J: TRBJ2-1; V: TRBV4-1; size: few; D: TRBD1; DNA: TGCGCCAGCAGCCAAGTAGGCAGGGGGCTCTACAATGAGCAGTTCTTC; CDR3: CASSQVGRGLYNEQFF
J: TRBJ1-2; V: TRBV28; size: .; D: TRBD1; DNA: TGTGCCAGCAGTTTAAGGGGGCGCGGCTATGGCTACACCTTC; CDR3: CASSLRGRGYGYTF
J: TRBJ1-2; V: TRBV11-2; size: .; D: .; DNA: TGTGCCAGCAGCTCCATTGGTTTGGGCGGGCGGGACTATGGCTACACCTTC; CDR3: CASSSIGLGGRDYGYTF
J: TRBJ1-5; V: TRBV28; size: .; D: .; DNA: TGTGCCAGCAGTCACCCCCGAGGGGGGGAGACCAATCAGCCCCAGCATTTT; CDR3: CASSHPRGGETNQPQHF
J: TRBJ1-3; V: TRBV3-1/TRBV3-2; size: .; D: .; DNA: TGTGCCAGCAGCCAAGGGACAGCCAACACCATATATTTT; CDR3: CASSQGTANTIYF
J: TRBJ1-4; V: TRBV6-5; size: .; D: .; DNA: TGTGCCAGCAGTTACGATCGAGGGCACCCGCTGTTTTTT; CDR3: CASSYDRGHPLFF
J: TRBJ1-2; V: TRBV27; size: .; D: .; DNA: TGTGCCAGCAGTTTATCAAACAGGGACTATGGCTACACCTTC; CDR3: CASSLSNRDYGYTF
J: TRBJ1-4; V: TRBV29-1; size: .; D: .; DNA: TGCAGCGTTGAAGCATACAGATCGAATGAAAAACTGTTTTTT; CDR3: CSVEAYRSNEKLFF
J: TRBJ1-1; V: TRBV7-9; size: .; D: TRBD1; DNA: TGTGCCAGCAGCCTCCAAGGACAGGGGACAACTGAAGCTTTCTTT; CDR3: CASSLQGQGTTEAFF
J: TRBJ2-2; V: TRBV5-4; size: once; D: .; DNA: TGTGCCAGCAGCTCACCGGGATCAGGAACCGGGGAGCTGTTTTTT; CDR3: CASSSPGSGTGELFF
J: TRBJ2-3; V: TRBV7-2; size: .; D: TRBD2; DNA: TGTGCCAGCAGCTCCCGACTAGCGGAGAGCACAGATACGCAGTATTTT; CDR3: CASSSRLAESTDTQYF
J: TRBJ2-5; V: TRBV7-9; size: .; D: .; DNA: TGTGCCAGCGCGGCAGGACTCCAAGAGACCCAGTACTTC; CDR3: CASAAGLQETQYF
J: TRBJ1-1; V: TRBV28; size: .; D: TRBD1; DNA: TGTGCCAGCAGTCCCCGCGGACAGGCATCGAACACTGAAGCTTTCTTT; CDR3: CASSPRGQASNTEAFF
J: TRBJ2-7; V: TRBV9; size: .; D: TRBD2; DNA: TGTGCCAGCAGCCCTCGGACTAGCGGGGCCCTAATGAGCTCCTACGAGCAGTACTTC; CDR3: CASSPRTSGALMSSYEQYF
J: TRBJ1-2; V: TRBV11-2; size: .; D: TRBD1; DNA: TGTGCCAGCAGCTTAGATAGGAGGGGGCTCTATGGCTACACCTTC; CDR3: CASSLDRRGLYGYTF
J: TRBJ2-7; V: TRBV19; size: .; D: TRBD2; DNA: TGTGCCAGTAGTTCCGTGCTAGCGGGAGAGTTCCACGAGCAGTACTTC; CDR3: CASSSVLAGEFHEQYF
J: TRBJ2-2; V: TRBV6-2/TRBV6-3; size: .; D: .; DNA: TGTGCCAGCAGCCCGGCACAGCTGAACACCGGGGAGCTGTTTTTT; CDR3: CASSPAQLNTGELFF
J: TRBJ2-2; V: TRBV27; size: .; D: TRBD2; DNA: TGTGCCAGCAGTTTATTTCTAGCGGGCGTCGGCCCCGGGGAGCTGTTTTTT; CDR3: CASSLFLAGVGPGELFF
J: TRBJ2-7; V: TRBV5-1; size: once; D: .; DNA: TGCGCCAGCAGCTTGGAGGGGGTAGGGTACGAGCAGTACTTC; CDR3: CASSLEGVGYEQYF
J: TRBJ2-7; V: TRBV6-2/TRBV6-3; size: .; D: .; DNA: TGTGCCAGCAGTCCGGACTCATCCTCCTACGAGCAGTACTTC; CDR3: CASSPDSSSYEQYF
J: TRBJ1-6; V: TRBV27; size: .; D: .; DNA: TGTGCCAGCAGTTTACAACGGTCGATCTCCTATAATTCACCCCTCCACTTT; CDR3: CASSLQRSISYNSPLHF
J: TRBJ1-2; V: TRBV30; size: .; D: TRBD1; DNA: TGTGCCTGGAGAGATTGGACAGGGATTCCTGGCTACACCTTC; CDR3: CAWRDWTGIPGYTF
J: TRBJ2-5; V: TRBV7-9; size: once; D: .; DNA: TGTGCCAGCAGCGGGGGCTCCATTTTGGGGGAGACCCAGTACTTC; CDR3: CASSGGSILGETQYF
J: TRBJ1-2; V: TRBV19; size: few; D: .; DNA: TGTGCCAGTAGTATCACCGTCAGTGGCTACACCTTC; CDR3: CASSITVSGYTF
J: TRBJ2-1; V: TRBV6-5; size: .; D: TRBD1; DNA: TGTGCCAGCAGTTACGCACAGGGGCAAAATGAGCAGTTCTTC; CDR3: CASSYAQGQNEQFF
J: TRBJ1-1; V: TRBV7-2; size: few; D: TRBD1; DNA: TGTGCCAGCAGCGCGGGACAGGGGGCTTACACTGAAGCTTTCTTT; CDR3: CASSAGQGAYTEAFF
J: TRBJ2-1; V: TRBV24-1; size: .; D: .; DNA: TGTGCCACTAGCCATCCGGGCGAAGGGGCTTACAATGAGCAGTTCTTC; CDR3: CATSHPGEGAYNEQFF
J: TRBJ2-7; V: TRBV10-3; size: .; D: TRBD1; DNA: TGTGCCACCGGGTGGGACAGGGTCTACGAGCAGTACTTC; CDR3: CATGWDRVYEQYF
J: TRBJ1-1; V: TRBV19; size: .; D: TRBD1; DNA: TGTGCCAGTAGTTCCCACAGGGGGAACACTGAAGCTTTCTTT; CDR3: CASSSHRGNTEAFF
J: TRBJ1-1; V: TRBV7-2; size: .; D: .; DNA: TGTGCCAGCAGCTTAGGGGCGGGGTACACTGAAGCTTTCTTT; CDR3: CASSLGAGYTEAFF
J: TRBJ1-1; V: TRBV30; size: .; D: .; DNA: TGTGCCTGGATTGCTCGGAGGGACACTGAAGCTTTCTTT; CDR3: CAWIARRDTEAFF
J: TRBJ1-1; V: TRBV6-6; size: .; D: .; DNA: TGTGCCAGCAGCTTTACGGTACTAGAAGCTTTCTTT; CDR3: CASSFTVLEAFF
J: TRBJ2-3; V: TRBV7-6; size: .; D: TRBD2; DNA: TGTGCCAGCAGCTTAAGGCCGGGAGGAGCCACAGATACGCAGTATTTT; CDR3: CASSLRPGGATDTQYF
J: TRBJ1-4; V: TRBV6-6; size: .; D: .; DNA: TGTGCCAGCAGAACCGAGGGAGCAACTAATGAAAAACTGTTTTTT; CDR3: CASRTEGATNEKLFF
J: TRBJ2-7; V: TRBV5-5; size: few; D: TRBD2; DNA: TGTGCCAGCAGCGCCGGGACTAGCGGGGGCCCAACCTACGAGCAGTACTTC; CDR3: CASSAGTSGGPTYEQYF
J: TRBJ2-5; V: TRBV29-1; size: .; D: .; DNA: TGCAGCGTTGAAGAATTGTTAGCATCAGAGACCCAGTACTTC; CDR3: CSVEELLASETQYF
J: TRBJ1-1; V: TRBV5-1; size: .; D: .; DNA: TGCGCCAGCAGCCCTGACAGATACAATGACCCCACTGAAGCTTTCTTT; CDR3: CASSPDRYNDPTEAFF